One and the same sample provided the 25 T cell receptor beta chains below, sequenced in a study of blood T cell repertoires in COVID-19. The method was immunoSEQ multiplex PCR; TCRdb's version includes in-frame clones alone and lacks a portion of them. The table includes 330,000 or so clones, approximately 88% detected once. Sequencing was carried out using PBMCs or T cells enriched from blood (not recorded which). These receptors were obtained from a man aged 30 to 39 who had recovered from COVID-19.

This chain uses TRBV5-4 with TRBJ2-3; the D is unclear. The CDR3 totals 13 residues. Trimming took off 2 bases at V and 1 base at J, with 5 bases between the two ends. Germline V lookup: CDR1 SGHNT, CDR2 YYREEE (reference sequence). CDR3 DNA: TGTGCCAGCAGCTTTGGAGGCACAGATACGCAGTATTTT. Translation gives CASSFGGTDTQYF.

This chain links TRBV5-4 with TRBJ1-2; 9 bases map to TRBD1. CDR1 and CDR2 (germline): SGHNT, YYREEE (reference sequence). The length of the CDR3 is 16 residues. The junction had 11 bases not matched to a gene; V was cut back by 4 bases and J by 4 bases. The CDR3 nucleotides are TGTGCCAGCAGCACCGGACAGGGGTTTAGTATCTATGGCTACACCTTC. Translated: CASSTGQGFSIYGYTF.

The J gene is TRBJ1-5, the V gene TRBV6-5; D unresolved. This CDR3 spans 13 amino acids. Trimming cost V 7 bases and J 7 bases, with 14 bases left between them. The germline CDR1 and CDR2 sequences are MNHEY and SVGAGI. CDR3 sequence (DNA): TGTGCCAGCAATCCACTCTCGGGGCAGCCCCAGCATTTT. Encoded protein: CASNPLSGQPQHF.

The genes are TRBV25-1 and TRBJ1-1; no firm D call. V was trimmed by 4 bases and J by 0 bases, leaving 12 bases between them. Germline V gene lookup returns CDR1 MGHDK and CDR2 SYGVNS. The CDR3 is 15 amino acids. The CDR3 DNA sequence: TGTGCCAGCAGTGCCGATCGAGTTATGAACACTGAAGCTTTCTTT. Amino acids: CASSADRVMNTEAFF.

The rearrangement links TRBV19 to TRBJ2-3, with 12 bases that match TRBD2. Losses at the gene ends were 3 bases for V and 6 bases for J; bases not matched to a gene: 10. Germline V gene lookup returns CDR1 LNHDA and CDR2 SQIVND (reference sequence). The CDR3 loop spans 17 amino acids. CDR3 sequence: CASSIPMGLAGGDTQYF. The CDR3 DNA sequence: TGTGCCAGTAGTATCCCCATGGGTCTAGCGGGGGGGGATACGCAGTATTTT.

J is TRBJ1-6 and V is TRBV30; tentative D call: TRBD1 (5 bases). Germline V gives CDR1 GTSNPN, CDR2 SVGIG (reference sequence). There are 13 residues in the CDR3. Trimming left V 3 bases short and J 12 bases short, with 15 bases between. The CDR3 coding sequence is TGTGCCTGGAGGCGAACTTCGGGGGGACCCCTCCACTTT. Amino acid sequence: CAWRRTSGGPLHF.

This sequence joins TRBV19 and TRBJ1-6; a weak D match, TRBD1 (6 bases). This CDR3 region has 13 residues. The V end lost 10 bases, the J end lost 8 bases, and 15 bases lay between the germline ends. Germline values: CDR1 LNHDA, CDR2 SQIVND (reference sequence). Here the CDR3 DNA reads TGTGCCACCCCCACAGGGCCGGATTCACCCCTCCACTTT. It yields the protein CATPTGPDSPLHF.

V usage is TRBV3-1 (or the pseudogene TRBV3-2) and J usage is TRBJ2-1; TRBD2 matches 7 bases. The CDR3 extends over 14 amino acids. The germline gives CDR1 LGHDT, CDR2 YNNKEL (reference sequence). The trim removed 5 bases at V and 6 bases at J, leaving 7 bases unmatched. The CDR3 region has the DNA TGTGCCAGCAGCGGGGACTACGTCGGCAATGAGCAGTTCTTC. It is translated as CASSGDYVGNEQFF.

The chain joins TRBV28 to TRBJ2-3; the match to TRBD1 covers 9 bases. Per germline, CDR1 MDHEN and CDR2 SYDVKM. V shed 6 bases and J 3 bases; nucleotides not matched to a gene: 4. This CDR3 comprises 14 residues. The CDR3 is CASRGTGRTDTQYF. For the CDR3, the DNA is TGTGCCAGCAGGGGGACAGGGAGGACAGATACGCAGTATTTT.

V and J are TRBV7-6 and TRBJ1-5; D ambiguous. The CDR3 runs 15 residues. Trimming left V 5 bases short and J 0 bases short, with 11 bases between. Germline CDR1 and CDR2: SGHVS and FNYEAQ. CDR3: CASSPDTYSNQPQHF. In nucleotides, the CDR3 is TGTGCCAGCAGCCCCGACACTTATAGCAATCAGCCCCAGCATTTT. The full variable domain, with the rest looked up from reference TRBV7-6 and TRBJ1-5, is GAGVSQSPRYKVTKRGQDVALRCDPISGHVSLYWYRQALGQGPEFLTYFNYEAQQDKSGLPNDRFSAERPEGSISTLTIQRTEQRDSAMYRCASSPDTYSNQPQHFGDGTRLSIL.

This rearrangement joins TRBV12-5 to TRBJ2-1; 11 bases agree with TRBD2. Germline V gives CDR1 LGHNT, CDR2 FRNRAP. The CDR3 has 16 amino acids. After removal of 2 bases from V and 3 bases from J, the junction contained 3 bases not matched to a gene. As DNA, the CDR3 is TGTGCTAGTGGTTTGACTAGCGGGGGCCTCTACAATGAGCAGTTCTTC. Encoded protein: CASGLTSGGLYNEQFF.

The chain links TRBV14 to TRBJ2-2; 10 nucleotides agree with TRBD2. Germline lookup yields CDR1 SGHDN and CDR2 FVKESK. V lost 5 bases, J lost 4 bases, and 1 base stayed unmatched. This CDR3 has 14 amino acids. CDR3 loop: CASSRLAGTGELFF. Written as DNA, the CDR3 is TGTGCCAGCAGCAGACTAGCGGGCACCGGGGAGCTGTTTTTT.

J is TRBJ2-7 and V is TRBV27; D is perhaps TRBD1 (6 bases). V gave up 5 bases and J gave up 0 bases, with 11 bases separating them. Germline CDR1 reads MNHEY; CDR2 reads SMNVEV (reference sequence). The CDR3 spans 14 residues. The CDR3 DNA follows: TGTGCCAGCAGTCCCGCGGACAGCTCCTACGAGCAGTACTTC. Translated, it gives CASSPADSSYEQYF.

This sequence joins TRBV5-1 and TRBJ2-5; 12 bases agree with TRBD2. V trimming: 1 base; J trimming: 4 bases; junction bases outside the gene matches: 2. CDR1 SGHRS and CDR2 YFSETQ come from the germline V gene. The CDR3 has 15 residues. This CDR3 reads CASSLTSGGPETQYF. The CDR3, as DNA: TGCGCCAGCAGCTTGACTAGCGGGGGGCCAGAGACCCAGTACTTC.

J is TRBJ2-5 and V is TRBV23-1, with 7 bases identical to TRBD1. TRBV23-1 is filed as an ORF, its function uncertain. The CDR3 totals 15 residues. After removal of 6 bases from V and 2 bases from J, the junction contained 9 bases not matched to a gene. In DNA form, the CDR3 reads TGCGCCAGCAGACCCACACAGGGGAAGCAAGAGACCCAGTACTTC. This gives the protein CASRPTQGKQETQYF.

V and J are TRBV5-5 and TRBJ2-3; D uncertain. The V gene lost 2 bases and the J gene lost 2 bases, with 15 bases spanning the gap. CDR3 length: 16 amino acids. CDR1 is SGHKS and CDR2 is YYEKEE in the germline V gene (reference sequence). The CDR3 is CASSFGGSAYTDTQYF. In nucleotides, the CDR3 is TGTGCCAGCAGCTTTGGTGGCAGCGCCTACACAGATACGCAGTATTTT.

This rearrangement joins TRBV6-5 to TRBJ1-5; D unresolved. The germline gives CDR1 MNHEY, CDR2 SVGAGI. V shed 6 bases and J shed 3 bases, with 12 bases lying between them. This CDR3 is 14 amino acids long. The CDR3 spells CASSPRVHNQPQHF. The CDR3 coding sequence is TGTGCCAGCAGCCCCCGGGTCCACAATCAGCCCCAGCATTTT.

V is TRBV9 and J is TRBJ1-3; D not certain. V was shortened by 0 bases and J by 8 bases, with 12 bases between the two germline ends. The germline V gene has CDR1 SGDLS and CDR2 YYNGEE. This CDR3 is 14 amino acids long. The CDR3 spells CASSVGSIRDTIYF. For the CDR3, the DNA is TGTGCCAGCAGCGTAGGGTCAATTCGGGACACCATATATTTT.

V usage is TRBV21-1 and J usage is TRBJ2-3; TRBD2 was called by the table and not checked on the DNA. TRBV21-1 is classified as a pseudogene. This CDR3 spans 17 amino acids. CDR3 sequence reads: CASSKAGERGGPDTQYF. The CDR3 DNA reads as TGTGCCAGCAGCAAAGCAGGCGAGCGGGGGGGCCCGGATACGCAGTATTTT.

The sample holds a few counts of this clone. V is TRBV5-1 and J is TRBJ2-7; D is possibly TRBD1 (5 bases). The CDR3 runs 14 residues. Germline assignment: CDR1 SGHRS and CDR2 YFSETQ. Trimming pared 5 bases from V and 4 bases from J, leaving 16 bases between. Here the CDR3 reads CASRDTATDYEQYF. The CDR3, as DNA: TGCGCCAGCAGAGATACAGCGACAGATTACGAGCAGTACTTC.

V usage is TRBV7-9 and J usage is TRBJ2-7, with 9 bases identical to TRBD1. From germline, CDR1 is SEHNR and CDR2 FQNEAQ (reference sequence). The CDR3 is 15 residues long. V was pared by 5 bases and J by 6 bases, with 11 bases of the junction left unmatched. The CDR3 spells CASSLRGTGNLEQYF. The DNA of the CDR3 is TGTGCCAGCAGCCTGAGGGGGACAGGGAATCTCGAGCAGTACTTC.

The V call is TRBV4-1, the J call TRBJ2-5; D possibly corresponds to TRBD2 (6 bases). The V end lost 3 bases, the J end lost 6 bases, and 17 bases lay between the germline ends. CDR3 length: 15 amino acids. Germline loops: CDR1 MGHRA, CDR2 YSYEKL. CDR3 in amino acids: CASSQEGPGNKTQYF. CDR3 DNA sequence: TGCGCCAGCAGCCAGGAGGGTCCGGGTAACAAGACCCAGTACTTC.

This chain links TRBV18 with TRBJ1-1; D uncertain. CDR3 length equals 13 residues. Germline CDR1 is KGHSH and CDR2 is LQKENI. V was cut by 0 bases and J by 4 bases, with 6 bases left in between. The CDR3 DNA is TGTGCCAGCTCACCACCCCGGTCCACTGAAGCTTTCTTT. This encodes CASSPPRSTEAFF.

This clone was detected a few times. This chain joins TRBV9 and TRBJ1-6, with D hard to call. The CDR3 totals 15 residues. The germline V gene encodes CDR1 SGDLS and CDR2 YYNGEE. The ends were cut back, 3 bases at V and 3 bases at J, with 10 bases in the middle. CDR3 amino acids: CASSAGLNYNSPLHF. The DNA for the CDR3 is TGTGCCAGCAGCGCTGGACTGAACTATAATTCACCCCTCCACTTT.

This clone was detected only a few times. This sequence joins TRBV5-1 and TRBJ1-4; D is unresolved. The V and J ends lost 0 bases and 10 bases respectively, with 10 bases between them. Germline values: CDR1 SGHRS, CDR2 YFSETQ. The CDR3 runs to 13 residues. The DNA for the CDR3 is TGCGCCAGCAGCTTGGAGGCGGAAGGAAAACTGTTTTTT. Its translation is CASSLEAEGKLFF.